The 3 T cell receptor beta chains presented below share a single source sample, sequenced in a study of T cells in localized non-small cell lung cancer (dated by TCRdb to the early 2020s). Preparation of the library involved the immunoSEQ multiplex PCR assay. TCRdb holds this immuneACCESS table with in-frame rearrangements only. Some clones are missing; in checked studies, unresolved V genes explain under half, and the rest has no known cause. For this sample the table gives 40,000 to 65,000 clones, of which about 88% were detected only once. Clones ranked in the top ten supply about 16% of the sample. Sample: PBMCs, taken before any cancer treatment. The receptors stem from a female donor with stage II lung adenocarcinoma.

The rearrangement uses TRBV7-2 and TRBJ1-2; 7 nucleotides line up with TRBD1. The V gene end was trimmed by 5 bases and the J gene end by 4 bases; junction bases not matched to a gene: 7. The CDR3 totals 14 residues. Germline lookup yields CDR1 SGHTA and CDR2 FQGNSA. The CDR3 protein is CASSASGTAYGYTF. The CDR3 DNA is TGTGCCAGCAGCGCCAGCGGGACAGCCTATGGCTACACCTTC.

Here the CDR3 DNA reads TGTGCCAGCAGCTTAGAAAAGGTCTCCAACTATGGCTACACCTTC. Translation: CASSLEKVSNYGYTF. The rearrangement links TRBV5-6 to TRBJ1-2; D is uncertain. This CDR3 comprises 15 residues. Trimming took off 2 bases at V and 2 bases at J, with 13 bases between the two ends. Germline CDR1 SGHDT, CDR2 YYEEEE.

This chain's CDR3 is CAWTRLDGYEQYF. CDR3 DNA sequence: TGTGCCTGGACTCGCCTGGACGGCTACGAGCAGTACTTC. The chain joins TRBV30 to TRBJ2-7; D is unclear. The CDR3 has 13 residues. V lost 4 bases, J lost 3 bases, and 13 bases lay in between. Germline CDR1 GTSNPN, CDR2 SVGIG (reference sequence).